This TCR beta chain was obtained from a study of blood T cell repertoires in COVID-19. Across the whole study: The samples span acute and convalescent COVID-19 from the United States, Italy and Spain.

The CDR3 runs to 15 residues. Looked up from germline, CDR1 is SGHTA and CDR2 is FQGNSA. The trim removed 5 bases at V and 6 bases at J, leaving 5 bases unmatched. This clone was counted a few times. Original data processing: Estimation of nucleated cell counts was performed using reference gene primer amplification. Profiling relied on immunoSEQ multiplex PCR, and the TCRdb table lists in-frame clones only, not all of them. D and trimming come from the DNA, and the V and J calls and clone size come from that table. This table holds over 250,000 clones, 89% found once. J is TRBJ2-1 and V is TRBV7-2; TRBD2 matches at 12 bases. Sequencing used peripheral blood. The TCR comes from a woman aged 55-70 years with acute or convalescent COVID-19. DNA of the CDR3: TGTGCCAGCAGCCCTCCGGGACTAGCGGGCAATGAGCAGTTCTTC. This gives the protein CASSPPGLAGNEQFF. Based on the CDR3 plus reference TRBV7-2 and TRBJ2-1, the full variable domain is GAGVSQSPSNKVTEKGKDVELRCDPISGHTALYWYRQSLGQGLEFLIYFQGNSAPDKSGLPSDRFSAERTGGSVSTLTIQRTQQEDSAVYLCASSPPGLAGNEQFFGPGTRLTVL.